This record looks at one T cell receptor (beta chain) sequence and its context. Its target is not known. The data derive from a study of PD-1 blockade in classical Hodgkin lymphoma. Overall study results and limits: Nothing has yet pinned down what causes the repertoire differences, possibly disease activity or prior therapy. Baseline TCR diversity was reportedly lower in newly diagnosed patients than healthy donors. Newly diagnosed patients had diversity similar to the baseline diversity of complete responders.

This CDR3 has 15 amino acids. The V gene's germline CDR1 is MGHRA and CDR2 YSYEKL. The germline V and J ends were trimmed by 1 base and 0 bases, with 10 bases remaining between them. In every patient, relapse followed autologous stem cell transplantation, while exposure to brentuximab vedotin differed. The best responses consisted of complete response, partial response or progressive disease. TCRdb keeps only in-frame clones here, not all; method: immunoSEQ multiplex PCR. The sample has more than 50,000 clones, about 88% seen once. This sequence joins TRBV4-1 and TRBJ2-7, with D tentatively TRBD1 (6 bases). This clonotype was obtained from a human donor with classical Hodgkin lymphoma. This specimen was peripheral blood mononuclear cells (PBMCs), taken at baseline. CDR3 in amino acids: CASSQGPGASYEQYF. In nucleotides, the CDR3 is TGCGCCAGCAGCCAAGGTCCAGGGGCCTCCTACGAGCAGTACTTC.